This T cell receptor beta chain is drawn from a study of spatial heterogeneity in lung cancer. Study context: Detection consistently captured more beta-chain sequences than alpha-chain sequences. As counted in raw reads, each unique TCR and UMI combination appeared more than ten times on average.

The time point is: sample taken at primary tumor resection. Whole RNA came from tumor, nontumor lung or frozen PBMC and was sequenced without being sorted. Samples came from 72 TRACERx patients with untreated early-stage lung cancer. This clonotype has a count of ten or more. For a library built for alpha chains, this beta chain is a stray read; little rests on its size. From germline, CDR1 is SQVTM and CDR2 ANQGSEA. Deletions cut 1 base from V and 2 bases from J, with 6 bases between. CDR3 length equals 14 residues. Individual TCR cDNA molecules each bore their own unique molecular identifier. MiXCR, run by TCRdb on the 5' RACE reads, gives a single entry per CDR3 protein. Of 7,200 or so distinct CDR3 sequences listed, less than 5% are singletons.

The chain combines TRBV29-1 with TRBJ2-6; D ambiguous. Sequenced here: normal lung tissue next to the tumor, sampled at surgery. The sequence came from a female donor with early-stage non-small cell lung cancer. DNA for the CDR3: TGCAGCGTTGAAGGCGAAACTGGGGCCAACGTCCTGACTTTC. Amino acids: CSVEGETGANVLTF.